This is a list of T cell receptor beta chains from one sample in a study of cytomegalovirus exposure and HLA in healthy donors. Sequencing used immunoSEQ multiplex PCR; TCRdb keeps in-frame clones, though not all of them. Of some 140,000 clones listed, 60% to 80% are singletons. Specimen: PBMCs. The source of these receptors is a man aged 18-30 years in good health and CMV-seronegative. The CDR3 runs from the conserved cysteine through the conserved F or W. A D gene is named only where the DNA matches it firmly. For some rows the clone size is stated as once, few or many, or as a class when expanded; others skip it.

d_gene	abundance	v_gene	j_gene	CDR3aa	CDR3nt
TRBD1	-	TRBV19	TRBJ2-5	CASSKARRQGKETQYF	TGTGCCAGTAGTAAGGCCAGGAGACAGGGTAAAGAGACCCAGTACTTC
-	-	TRBV5-4	TRBJ2-5	CASSFAAGQETQYF	TGTGCCAGCAGCTTTGCGGCAGGGCAAGAGACCCAGTACTTC
-	-	TRBV30	TRBJ2-2	CAWNTGVNTGELFF	TGTGCCTGGAACACAGGCGTAAACACCGGGGAGCTGTTTTTT
-	-	TRBV19	TRBJ2-4	CASSIVQGGDIQYF	TGTGCCAGTAGTATAGTCCAGGGAGGAGACATTCAGTACTTC
-	-	TRBV6-5	TRBJ1-4	CASRTTDEKLFF	TGTGCCAGCAGGACGACAGATGAAAAACTGTTTTTT
TRBD1	-	TRBV6-6	TRBJ2-7	CASVGTGISSYEQYF	TGTGCCAGCGTTGGGACAGGAATCAGCTCCTACGAGCAGTACTTC
TRBD1	-	TRBV5-5	TRBJ1-2	CASSLSRTGHGYTF	TGTGCCAGCAGCTTGTCCAGGACAGGGCATGGCTACACCTTC
-	-	TRBV9	TRBJ1-2	CASSVTGSLPSYTF	TGTGCCAGCAGCGTAACAGGGAGCCTCCCTAGCTACACCTTC
TRBD2	-	TRBV4-2	TRBJ2-3	CASSQDEGLAGATDTQYF	TGTGCCAGCAGCCAGGACGAGGGCCTAGCGGGGGCCACAGATACGCAGTATTTT
TRBD1	-	TRBV15	TRBJ1-4	CATSRGDSNEKLFF	TGTGCCACCAGCAGAGGGGACAGTAATGAAAAACTGTTTTTT
-	-	TRBV19	TRBJ2-1	CASSITQGRDNEQFF	TGTGCCAGTAGTATAACCCAGGGGAGGGACAATGAGCAGTTCTTC
TRBD1	-	TRBV18	TRBJ1-3	CASSPPTGAGNTIYF	TGTGCCAGCTCACCCCCGACAGGGGCTGGAAACACCATATATTTT
TRBD1	-	TRBV7-2	TRBJ2-3	CASSLVIRDRGRDTQYF	TGTGCCAGCAGCTTAGTTATCCGGGACAGGGGGCGAGATACGCAGTATTTT
-	-	TRBV6-5	TRBJ1-6	CASSRGGGSPLHF	TGTGCCAGCAGCAGAGGGGGGGGCTCACCCCTCCACTTT
-	once	TRBV18	TRBJ1-5	CASSPRAGVWNQPQHF	TGTGCCAGCTCACCACGAGCGGGTGTTTGGAATCAGCCCCAGCATTTT
-	-	TRBV21-1	TRBJ2-1	CASSKVRTVRLLSYNEQFF	TGTGCCAGCAGCAAAGTCAGGACAGTCCGACTTCTCTCCTACAATGAGCAGTTCTTC
-	-	TRBV2	TRBJ2-7	CASRNYEQYF	TGTGCCAGCAGGAACTACGAGCAGTACTTC
-	-	TRBV7-8	TRBJ2-6	CASSRVGLDFSGANVLTF	TGTGCCAGCAGCCGAGTTGGACTGGACTTCTCTGGGGCCAACGTCCTGACTTTC
-	-	TRBV6-5	TRBJ1-1	CASSTPAGYTEAFF	TGTGCCAGCAGCACCCCCGCGGGCTACACTGAAGCTTTCTTT
-	-	TRBV5-1	TRBJ2-5	CASSPLLTIEETQYF	TGCGCCAGCAGCCCACTCCTTACTATAGAAGAGACCCAGTACTTC
TRBD1	-	TRBV7-7	TRBJ2-7	CASSKKQGAYEQYF	TGTGCTAGCAGCAAAAAGCAGGGGGCCTACGAGCAGTACTTC
TRBD1	-	TRBV12-5	TRBJ1-6	CASGWTGWASLDNSPLHF	TGTGCTAGTGGTTGGACAGGGTGGGCAAGTTTAGATAATTCACCCCTCCACTTT
-	-	TRBV4-2	TRBJ2-1	CASSQGITGNEQFF	TGTGCCAGCAGCCAGGGGATAACAGGGAATGAGCAGTTCTTC
-	-	TRBV11-2	TRBJ2-7	CASSHPEGLYEQYF	TGTGCCAGCAGCCACCCGGAGGGGCTCTACGAGCAGTACTTC
-	-	TRBV7-2	TRBJ2-1	CASSLVSGSYNEQFF	TGTGCCAGCAGCTTAGTCTCCGGTTCCTACAATGAGCAGTTCTTC
-	-	TRBV7-9	TRBJ1-4	CASSFLQGGEKLFF	TGTGCCAGCAGCTTCTTACAGGGTGGGGAAAAACTGTTTTTT
TRBD1	-	TRBV27	TRBJ2-7	CASTSSKGQGGSYEQYF	TGTGCCAGCACCAGCAGTAAAGGACAGGGGGGGTCCTACGAGCAGTACTTC
TRBD2	once	TRBV5-1	TRBJ2-5	CASSLAASGGSETQYF	TGCGCCAGCAGCTTGGCCGCGTCGGGGGGGTCAGAGACCCAGTACTTC
TRBD1	-	TRBV10-2	TRBJ1-3	CASSEFRGTGGNTIYF	TGCGCCAGCAGTGAATTCAGGGGGACGGGAGGAAACACCATATATTTT
-	-	TRBV30	TRBJ2-7	CAWSVLPGFYEQYF	TGTGCCTGGAGTGTACTTCCGGGGTTCTACGAGCAGTACTTC
-	once	TRBV7-2	TRBJ2-4	CASSLESSRGNIQYF	TGTGCCAGCAGCTTAGAGTCCAGTCGTGGAAACATTCAGTACTTC
TRBD1	few	TRBV18	TRBJ2-1	CASSPTYRGLNEQFF	TGTGCCAGCTCACCAACTTACAGGGGGCTCAATGAGCAGTTCTTC
-	-	TRBV7-2	TRBJ1-2	CASAPGQGGYYGYTF	TGTGCCAGCGCTCCGGGGCAGGGAGGGTACTATGGCTACACCTTC
-	-	TRBV7-9	TRBJ2-2	CASSLDRYTGELFF	TGTGCCAGCAGCTTAGACAGGTACACCGGGGAGCTGTTTTTT